This entry lists 26 T cell receptor beta chains sequenced from one sample in a study of OX40 agonist ivuxolimab in advanced cancers. Only in-frame clones appear in the TCRdb table, and some are missing; sequencing was by immunoSEQ multiplex PCR. The sample records approximately 50,000 clones, about 82% being singletons. Source: CD4+ or CD8+ T cells sorted from blood, taken in a trial of the OX40 agonist ivuxolimab. These receptors came from an adult with an advanced solid tumor such as melanoma, head and neck, liver or kidney cancer.

This clone was observed a few times. The rearrangement joins TRBV28 to TRBJ1-1, with no clear D. The germline V gene has CDR1 MDHEN and CDR2 SYDVKM. V dropped 4 bases and J dropped 7 bases, with 4 bases sitting between them. The CDR3 sequence is 10 residues long. The chain's CDR3 is CASSSFEAFF. CDR3 sequence (DNA): TGTGCCAGCAGTTCTTTTGAAGCTTTCTTT. The variable domain in full, completed from reference TRBV28 and TRBJ1-1, reads DVKVTQSSRYLVKRTGEKVFLECVQDMDHENMFWYRQDPGLGLRLIYFSYDVKMKEKGDIPEGYSVSREKKERFSLILESASTNQTSMYLCASSSFEAFFGQGTRLTVV.

This clone appeared a few times. The chain uses TRBV2 and TRBJ2-5, with D hard to call. The germline CDR1 and CDR2 sequences are SNHLY and FYNNEI. The CDR3 contains 10 residues. Deletions cut 5 bases from V and 4 bases from J, with 2 bases between. CDR3 DNA sequence: TGTGCCAGCAGTAGAGAGACCCAGTACTTC. Translation gives CASSRETQYF.

The V gene is TRBV10-3, the J gene TRBJ2-1; D possibly uses TRBD1 or TRBD2 (5 bases each). V was pared by 4 bases and J by 5 bases, with 15 bases between. CDR3 length: 15 amino acids. The germline gives CDR1 ENHRY, CDR2 SYGVKD. The CDR3 loop reads CAISGRGVGDNEQFF. DNA of the CDR3: TGTGCCATCAGTGGTAGGGGAGTTGGGGACAATGAGCAGTTCTTC.

This clone was observed a handful of times. V usage is TRBV28 and J usage is TRBJ1-5, with D hard to call. Germline V gene sequence: CDR1 MDHEN, CDR2 SYDVKM. Deletions cut 6 bases from V and 0 bases from J, with 12 bases between. This CDR3 spans 15 amino acids. CDR3 region: CASRERKPSNQPQHF. CDR3 DNA sequence: TGTGCCAGCAGGGAACGTAAGCCTAGCAATCAGCCCCAGCATTTT.

The CDR3 reads CASSRDRGYEQYF. The CDR3 DNA sequence: TGTGCCAGCAGTAGGGACAGGGGCTACGAGCAGTACTTC. The chain employs TRBV7-3 and TRBJ2-5, with TRBD1 matching over 10 bases. The last part of the DNA fits TRBJ2-7 better; the J call may be wrong. CDR3 size: 13 residues. Germline loops: CDR1 SGHTA, CDR2 FQGTGA.

In its sample, this clone was seen a few times. J is TRBJ1-2 and V is TRBV7-3; unclear D gene. From germline, CDR1 is SGHTA and CDR2 FQGTGA. V gave up 1 base and J gave up 2 bases, with 5 bases separating them. The CDR3 runs to 13 residues. The DNA for the CDR3 is TGTGCCAGCAGCTTAATAGGGAACTATGGCTACACCTTC. Amino acids: CASSLIGNYGYTF.

This clone was detected only once. The chain recombines TRBV28 with TRBJ2-7; D tentatively reads TRBD1 or TRBD2 (5 bases each). Germline CDR1 MDHEN, CDR2 SYDVKM. CDR3 length equals 15 residues. The germline V and J ends were trimmed by 1 base and 2 bases, with 12 bases remaining between them. CDR3 bases: TGTGCCAGCAGTTTATTCGGGACCTCGACCTACGAGCAGTACTTC. It translates to CASSLFGTSTYEQYF.

This sequence joins TRBV2 and TRBJ1-2; TRBD1 might be the D (5 bases). V lost 4 bases to trimming and J lost 4 bases, with 10 bases between them. Germline V lookup: CDR1 SNHLY, CDR2 FYNNEI. This CDR3 region has 13 residues. CDR3 nucleotide sequence: TGTGCCAGCAGTGGAGGGGTTGGCTATGGCTACACCTTC. This gives the protein CASSGGVGYGYTF.

This chain uses TRBV7-8 with TRBJ2-7; D possibly corresponds to TRBD2 (6 bases). CDR1 is SGHVS and CDR2 is FQNEAQ in the germline V gene. The germline V and J ends were trimmed by 7 bases and 3 bases, with 13 bases remaining between them. The CDR3 covers 13 residues. In nucleotides, the CDR3 is TGTGCCAGCACGTCTGGAGGGTTCTACGAGCAGTACTTC. It yields the protein CASTSGGFYEQYF. The full variable domain, with the rest looked up from reference TRBV7-8 and TRBJ2-7, is GAGVSQSPRYKVAKRGQDVALRCDPISGHVSLFWYQQALGQGPEFLTYFQNEAQLDKSGLPSDRFFAERPEGSVSTLKIQRTQQEDSAVYLCASTSGGFYEQYFGPGTRLTVT.

V gene TRBV18 combines with J gene TRBJ1-5, with D unresolved. Trimming took 6 bases from V and 5 from J, leaving 11 bases between them. This CDR3 has 13 residues. Germline V gene lookup returns CDR1 KGHSH and CDR2 LQKENI. CDR3 amino acids: CASSSTADQPQHF. CDR3 sequence (DNA): TGTGCCAGCTCGTCGACGGCGGATCAGCCCCAGCATTTT.

This sequence joins TRBV28 and TRBJ1-5, with TRBD1 matching over 10 bases. Germline CDR1 reads MDHEN; CDR2 reads SYDVKM. The CDR3 is made up of 16 amino acids. The V and J ends lost 4 bases and 6 bases, in that order; junction bases with no gene match: 9. In DNA, the CDR3 is TGTGCCAGCAGTTCCCAGGGACAGGGGTTTACTCAGCCCCAGCATTTT. Amino acids: CASSSQGQGFTQPQHF.

The chain recombines TRBV6-5 with TRBJ2-1; D call uncertain. The CDR3 spans 13 residues. The germline V gene encodes CDR1 MNHEY and CDR2 SVGAGI. With 6 bases removed from V and 3 bases from J, the gap between germline ends came to 9 bases. CDR3 DNA sequence: TGTGCCAGCAGAAAAGGGATCTACAATGAGCAGTTCTTC. This translates into CASRKGIYNEQFF.

The chain recombines TRBV6-5 with TRBJ2-5, with D perhaps matching TRBD2 (6 bases). The CDR3 consists of 15 residues. V lost 6 bases, J lost 3 bases, and 17 bases lay in between. Germline V gene data show CDR1 as MNHEY and CDR2 as SVGAGI. In DNA form, the CDR3 reads TGTGCCAGCAGGTACCACCGGGACTCAAAAGAGACCCAGTACTTC. Encoded protein: CASRYHRDSKETQYF.

V and J are TRBV9 and TRBJ1-1; D is unclear. V was shortened by 0 bases and J by 0 bases, with 6 bases between the two germline ends. The CDR3 sequence is 14 residues long. Looked up from germline, CDR1 is SGDLS and CDR2 is YYNGEE. This CDR3 reads CASSVAGMNTEAFF. The CDR3 DNA reads TGTGCCAGCAGCGTAGCAGGAATGAACACTGAAGCTTTCTTT.

Notes on this clone: An end of the junction does not agree with germline; a read error may underlie this. This rearrangement joins TRBV6-5 to TRBJ1-5; TRBD1 matches at 7 bases. In germline, CDR1 is MNHEY, CDR2 SVGAGI. The CDR3 is 15 residues long. In DNA form, the CDR3 reads TGTGCCAGCAGTTACTCGACAGGGAGCAGTCAGCCCCAGCATTTT. It specifies CASSYSTGSSQPQHF.

V and J are TRBV7-9 and TRBJ2-5; D uncertain. The J call is doubtful: the DNA matches TRBJ2-7 better. Germline V gene lookup returns CDR1 SEHNR and CDR2 FQNEAQ (reference sequence). The CDR3 runs to 16 residues. CDR3 sequence reads: CASSLAPGPYSYEQYF. CDR3 in DNA: TGTGCCAGCAGCTTAGCGCCTGGTCCTTACTCCTACGAGCAGTACTTC.

The gene calls are TRBV6-5 and TRBJ1-2, with TRBD1 identical over 8 bases. The CDR3 is made up of 14 amino acids. In germline, CDR1 is MNHEY, CDR2 SVGAGI. V shed 2 bases, J shed 1 base, and the junction held 0 bases outside the gene matches. CDR3 in DNA: TGTGCCAGCAGTTACGACAGGGGTAACTATGGCTACACCTTC. Translation gives CASSYDRGNYGYTF.

This clone was observed once. J is TRBJ2-3 and V is TRBV5-6; the D is unclear. Trimming shortened V by 0 bases and J by 1 base, and 9 bases separated the two germline ends. This CDR3 has 15 amino acids. In germline, CDR1 is SGHDT, CDR2 YYEEEE. As DNA, the CDR3 is TGTGCCAGCAGCTTGGATCGGCAGGGCACAGATACGCAGTATTTT. It encodes CASSLDRQGTDTQYF.

This chain links TRBV5-6 with TRBJ2-5, with D unclear. The V and J ends lost 4 bases and 7 bases respectively, with 8 bases between them. CDR3 length: 11 amino acids. From germline, CDR1 is SGHDT and CDR2 YYEEEE. The CDR3 DNA reads as TGTGCCAGCAGCCTGGCTGGGACCCAGTACTTC. It is translated as CASSLAGTQYF. The whole variable domain, filled in from reference TRBV5-6 and TRBJ2-5, reads DAGVTQSPTHLIKTRGQQVTLRCSPKSGHDTVSWYQQALGQGPQFIFQYYEEEERQRGNFPDRFSGHQFPNYSSELNVNALLLGDSALYLCASSLAGTQYFGPGTRLLVL.

The table lists this clone with a count of one. The chain uses TRBV9 and TRBJ1-2; no clear D. Trimming took 3 bases from V and 3 from J, leaving 9 bases between them. The length of the CDR3 is 13 residues. Germline V gene data show CDR1 as SGDLS and CDR2 as YYNGEE. CDR3 amino acids: CASSGGSYYGYTF. The CDR3 DNA is TGTGCCAGCAGCGGAGGGTCGTACTATGGCTACACCTTC.

CDR3 coding DNA: TGTGCCAGCAGTATAGGACTAAGCACAGATACGCAGTATTTT. Encoded protein: CASSIGLSTDTQYF. The chain employs TRBV6-1 and TRBJ2-3; D perhaps matches TRBD2 (6 bases). Germline CDR1 reads MNHNS; CDR2 reads SASEGT. V was trimmed by 5 bases and J by 0 bases, leaving 9 bases between them. CDR3 size: 14 residues.

The chain links TRBV6-5 to TRBJ2-7; the D gene is possibly TRBD2 (6 bases). The V gene lost 6 bases and the J gene lost 1 base, with 13 bases spanning the gap. The CDR3 is 14 amino acids. CDR1 is MNHEY and CDR2 is SVGAGI in the germline V gene. As DNA, the CDR3 is TGTGCCAGCAGCGGGACTTCTAGGTCCTACGAGCAGTACTTC. It yields the protein CASSGTSRSYEQYF.

The rearrangement joins TRBV28 to TRBJ2-7; D is ambiguous. V shed 3 bases and J shed 6 bases, with 12 bases lying between them. Germline V CDR1 and CDR2: MDHEN, SYDVKM. The length of the CDR3 is 13 residues. DNA of the CDR3: TGTGCCAGCAGTTTGGGAACACTCGGCGAGCAGTACTTC. Translated: CASSLGTLGEQYF.

This clone has more than one count but fewer than ten. The chain carries TRBV6-4 and TRBJ2-1, with D maybe TRBD1 (6 bases). From germline, CDR1 is MRHNA and CDR2 SNTAGT. V dropped 7 bases and J dropped 9 bases, with 19 bases sitting between them. The CDR3 covers 14 residues. CDR3 region: CASMVDSSRGEQFF. The CDR3 DNA follows: TGTGCCAGCATGGTCGACAGTTCCAGGGGTGAGCAGTTCTTC.

The chain joins TRBV18 to TRBJ2-1; D is possibly TRBD2 (6 bases). CDR1 and CDR2 (germline): KGHSH, LQKENI. The V end lost 2 bases, the J end lost 8 bases, and 16 bases lay between the germline ends. The CDR3 totals 15 residues. In DNA form, the CDR3 reads TGTGCCAGCTCACCATACGGCGGGGACGCAGATGAGCAGTTCTTC. Translation: CASSPYGGDADEQFF.

The chain joins TRBV6-5 to TRBJ1-2; TRBD1 might be the D (5 bases). CDR3 length: 12 residues. Between the trimmed V and J ends, which lost 6 bases and 2 bases, there was a span of 7 bases. CDR1 and CDR2 from the germline V gene are MNHEY and SVGAGI. The CDR3 DNA is TGTGCCAGCAGCCGGGGGAACTATGGCTACACCTTC. Encoded protein: CASSRGNYGYTF.